This section outlines one T cell receptor beta chain sequence together with its context. Its matching antigen is unknown. TCRdb keeps only in-frame clones here, not all; method: immunoSEQ multiplex PCR. The sample lists 50,000 to 70,000 clones, about 85% occurring once. People who had autoimmune disease history or systemic immunosuppression were excluded. These data are taken from a study of OX40 agonist ivuxolimab in advanced cancers. At the level of the study: 40% to 50% of patients had received prior checkpoint inhibitor therapy.

The CDR3 loop spans 17 amino acids. Trimming cost V 11 bases and J 2 bases, with 25 bases left between them. CDR1 and CDR2 from the germline V gene are LNHNV and YYDKDF (reference sequence). Study-wide results and caveats: Individuals who were partial responders at 0.1-3.0 mg/kg had clonal expansion that ranked among the lowest. On average, CD8+ T cells showed a greater number of expanded clones than CD4+.

This material consisted of CD4+ or CD8+ T cells sorted from blood, taken in a trial of the OX40 agonist ivuxolimab. The receptor was derived from an adult with an advanced solid tumor such as melanoma, head and neck, liver or kidney cancer. This chain uses TRBV15 with TRBJ1-5, with D possibly matching TRBD1 (5 bases). The CDR3 DNA sequence: TGTGCCTCCCGGCCGGGCCCAGGGTGGTCCGGCAATCAGCCCCAGCATTTT. It specifies CASRPGPGWSGNQPQHF.